The rows below give T cell receptor beta chains drawn from one sample of a study of T-cell reconstitution after alpha-beta-depleted transplantation in children. MiXCR was run by TCRdb on the PCR reads, yielding one entry per CDR3 protein. Of about 980,000 distinct CDR3 sequences in the sample, about 29% were seen once. The specimen comprised PBMCs, mostly from graft donor cells, sampled 360 days after TCRalphabeta/CD19-depleted stem cell transplant. Receptor source: a boy under three years old who had a stem cell transplant for SCID, so the T cells may come from the graft donor. CDR3s include the opening cysteine and the closing phenylalanine or tryptophan. D genes are given only for firm matches. Clone sizes are given selectively: once, few, many, or a class where the clone is expanded.

j_call clone_size v_call d_call cdr3_nt cdr3_aa
TRBJ2-1 NA TRBV7-9 NA TGTGCCAGCAGCTTCCGACACCGGGACTTCTACAATGAGCAGTTCTTC CASSFRHRDFYNEQFF
TRBJ2-1 once TRBV12-3/TRBV12-4 NA TGTGCCAGCAGTTTAGGGATGGAGCAGTTCTTC CASSLGMEQFF
TRBJ2-3 NA TRBV24-1 TRBD1 TGTGCCACCAGTGATTGGGACAGTGATACGCAGTATTTT CATSDWDSDTQYF
TRBJ2-2 NA TRBV4-1 TRBD1 TGCGCCAGCAGCCATGCTGGGACAGGGGGTGAGACCGGGGAGCTGTTTTTT CASSHAGTGGETGELFF
TRBJ1-5 few TRBV29-1 NA TGCTTCGGGGGGGCAGGCAATCAGCCCCAGCATTTT CFGGAGNQPQHF
TRBJ1-5 many TRBV20-1 TRBD1 TGCAGTGCACGGGACAGGGGGGCTTACCAGCCCCAGCATTTT CSARDRGAYQPQHF
TRBJ2-3 many TRBV29-1 TRBD1 TGCAGCGTCGATTGGATGACAGGGAAAAACACAGATACGCAGTATTTT CSVDWMTGKNTDTQYF
TRBJ2-7 NA TRBV7-2 NA TGTGCCAGCAGCTTAGCGCTTATTGCGGTAGAGCAGTACTTC CASSLALIAVEQYF
TRBJ2-3 NA TRBV5-1 TRBD2 TGCGCCAGCAGCTTGGAACTAGCGGGGCCGGGGACAGATACGCAGTATTTT CASSLELAGPGTDTQYF
TRBJ2-2 NA TRBV4-1 NA TGCGCCAGCAGCCACTTAGGCGCCGGGGAGCTGTTTTTT CASSHLGAGELFF
TRBJ2-3 NA TRBV18 TRBD2 TGTGCCAGCTCACCACCGGGAGTAGCGGGGGGAAAGACAGATACGCAGTATTTT CASSPPGVAGGKTDTQYF
TRBJ2-4 few TRBV6-2/TRBV6-3 NA TGTGCCAGCAGTTACCTCGGACTAGCCAAAAACATTCAGTACTTC CASSYLGLAKNIQYF
TRBJ2-1 NA TRBV6-1 TRBD2 TGTGCCAGCAGCAGAGAACTAGCGGGGTACAATGAGCAGTTCTTC CASSRELAGYNEQFF
TRBJ2-3 NA TRBV28 NA TGTGCCAGCGCCCCCCCGGGGGCCCGGGATACGCAGTATTTT CASAPPGARDTQYF
TRBJ2-1 few TRBV7-2 NA TGTGCCAGCAGCTTAGGGGGGGGCACCGGAGATGAGCAGTTCTTC CASSLGGGTGDEQFF
TRBJ2-3 NA TRBV2 TRBD2 TGTGCCAGCAGTGAACTAGCGGGGGACCCCACAGATACGCAGTATTTT CASSELAGDPTDTQYF
TRBJ2-7 many TRBV7-2 NA TGTGCCAGCAGCTTAGGGGGGCCGCTCTACGAGCAGTACTTC CASSLGGPLYEQYF
TRBJ2-7 NA TRBV7-8 NA TGTGCCAGCAGCTTAGGGGTAGGACAGTTCTACGAGCAGTACTTC CASSLGVGQFYEQYF
TRBJ2-6 few TRBV12-3/TRBV12-4 TRBD1 TGTGCCAGCAGCCCACTTACAGGGGTAAACTCTGGGGCCAACGTCCTGACTTTC CASSPLTGVNSGANVLTF
TRBJ2-1 NA TRBV20-1 TRBD2 TGCAGTGCCAAAGGACTAGATGGAAAGTTCTTC CSAKGLDGKFF
TRBJ2-5 NA TRBV24-1 NA TGTGCCACCAGTGATTGGAACCAAGAGACCCAGTACTTC CATSDWNQETQYF
TRBJ2-4 NA TRBV12-3/TRBV12-4 TRBD1 TGTGCCAGCAGTTTCGGGGACAGAGCCTTGAACATTCAGTACTTC CASSFGDRALNIQYF
TRBJ2-7 few TRBV20-1 NA TGCAGTGCTAATTCCCTCTGGAGAGGGGAATTTAGGTACGAGCAGTACTTC CSANSLWRGEFRYEQYF
TRBJ2-2 few TRBV7-3 TRBD2 TGTGCCAGCAGCCTGGGACTAGCGGGGAGTAGGACCGGGGAGCTGTTTTTT CASSLGLAGSRTGELFF
TRBJ1-6 NA TRBV20-1 NA TGCAGTGCCAAGGGACACAGCAATTCACCCCTCCACTTT CSAKGHSNSPLHF
TRBJ2-3 NA TRBV14 NA TGTGCCAGCAGCCAAGTTGACCACCGCCGTACGCAGTATTTT CASSQVDHRRTQYF
TRBJ1-1 NA TRBV6-5 NA TGTGCCGTAGAAAGAGTAGGCACTGAAGCTTTCTTT CAVERVGTEAFF
TRBJ2-1 NA TRBV5-1 NA TGCGCCAGCAGCTTGGACGGGGACCCGAACAATGAGCAGTTCTTC CASSLDGDPNNEQFF
TRBJ2-1 many TRBV12-3/TRBV12-4 TRBD1 TGTGCCAGCAGCCCGGACAGGAGCTCCTACAATGAGCAGTTCTTC CASSPDRSSYNEQFF
TRBJ2-1 few TRBV12-3/TRBV12-4 NA TGTGCCAGCAGTCCCCGGGACTGGAGTAACAATGAGCAGTTCTTC CASSPRDWSNNEQFF
TRBJ2-7 once TRBV5-1 NA TGCGCCAGCAGCCCGGACGTGGGCTACGAGCAGTGCTTC CASSPDVGYEQCF
TRBJ2-7 NA TRBV7-2 NA TGTGCCAGCAGCCATCCCGGGACGGTGACCTACGAGCAGTACTTC CASSHPGTVTYEQYF
TRBJ2-1 NA TRBV4-1 NA TGCGCCAGCAGCCAAAACCTAAGGGGCCGAGCATACAATGAGCAGTTCTTC CASSQNLRGRAYNEQFF
TRBJ2-7 NA TRBV28 TRBD1 TGTGCCAGCTATTCGAACGCAGGGGGAGAGACCTACGAGCAGTACTTC CASYSNAGGETYEQYF
TRBJ2-2 NA TRBV5-6 TRBD2 TGTGCCAGCAGCTTGGCCGGACTAGCGGGGGGGCGCGGCACCGGGGAGCTGTTTTTT CASSLAGLAGGRGTGELFF
TRBJ1-1 NA TRBV29-1 NA TGCAGCGTCGCGAGGGGGAGTGGGAACACTGAAGCTTTCTTT CSVARGSGNTEAFF